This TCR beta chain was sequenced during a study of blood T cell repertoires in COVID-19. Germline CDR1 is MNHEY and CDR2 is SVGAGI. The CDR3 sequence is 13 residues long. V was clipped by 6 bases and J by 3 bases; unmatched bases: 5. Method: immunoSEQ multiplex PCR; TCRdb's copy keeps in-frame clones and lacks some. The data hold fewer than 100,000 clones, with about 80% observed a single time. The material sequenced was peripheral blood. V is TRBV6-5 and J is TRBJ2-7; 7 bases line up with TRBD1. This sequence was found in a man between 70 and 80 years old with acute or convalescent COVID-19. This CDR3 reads CASSGTAFYEQYF. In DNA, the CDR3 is TGTGCCAGCAGCGGGACAGCGTTCTACGAGCAGTACTTC.